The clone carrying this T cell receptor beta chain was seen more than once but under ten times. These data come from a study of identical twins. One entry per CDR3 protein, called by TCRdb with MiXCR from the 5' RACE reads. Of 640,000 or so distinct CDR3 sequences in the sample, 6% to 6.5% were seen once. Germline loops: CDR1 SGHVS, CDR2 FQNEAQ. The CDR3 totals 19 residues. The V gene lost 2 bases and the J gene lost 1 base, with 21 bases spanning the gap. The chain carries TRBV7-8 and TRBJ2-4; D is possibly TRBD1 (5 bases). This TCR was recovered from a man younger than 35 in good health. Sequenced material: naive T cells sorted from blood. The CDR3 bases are TGTGCCAGCAGCTTAAACCCATTACAGGAGAATTCGGCCAAAAACATTCAGTACTTC. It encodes CASSLNPLQENSAKNIQYF.